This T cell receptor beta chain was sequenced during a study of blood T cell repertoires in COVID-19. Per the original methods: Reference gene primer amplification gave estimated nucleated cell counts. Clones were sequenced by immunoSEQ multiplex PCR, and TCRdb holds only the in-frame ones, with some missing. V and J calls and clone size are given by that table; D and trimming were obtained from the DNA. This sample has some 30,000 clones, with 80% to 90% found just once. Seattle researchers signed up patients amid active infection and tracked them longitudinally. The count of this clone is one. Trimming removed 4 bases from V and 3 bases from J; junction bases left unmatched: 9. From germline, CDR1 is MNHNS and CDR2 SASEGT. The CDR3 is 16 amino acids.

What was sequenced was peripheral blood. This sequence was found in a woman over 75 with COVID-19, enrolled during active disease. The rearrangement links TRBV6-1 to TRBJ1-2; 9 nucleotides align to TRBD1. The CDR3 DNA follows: TGTGCCAGCAGTGGGGACAGGGTACGGCCCCACTATGGCTACACCTTC. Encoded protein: CASSGDRVRPHYGYTF.